This TCR beta chain was obtained from a study of OX40 agonist ivuxolimab in advanced cancers. As for the study in general: The study enrolled dose-escalation patients with hepatocellular carcinoma, melanoma, renal cell or head and neck cancer. Earlier treatment with anti-PD-1, anti-PD-L1 or anti-CTLA-4 was permitted, and around 43% had received some. From about 23 to 85 years was the age range, with a mean of around 60 years, and about 83% were male. Findings of the study overall: Expanded peripheral T cells had an undetermined antigen specificity.

The data were produced by immunoSEQ multiplex PCR, yet TCRdb's version contains in-frame clones alone and is incomplete. The repertoire has around 140,000 clones, about 93% of them found once; the top ten carry under 1.3%. Trimming shortened V by 2 bases and J by 0 bases, and 8 bases separated the two germline ends. The germline V gene encodes CDR1 MNHEY and CDR2 SVGAGI. The CDR3 has 14 amino acids. Comment on this clone: Antigen specificity is unknown.

The TCR comes from an adult with an advanced solid tumor such as melanoma, head and neck, liver or kidney cancer. The sequenced sample was CD4+ or CD8+ T cells sorted from blood, obtained in a trial of the OX40 agonist ivuxolimab. The genes are TRBV6-5 and TRBJ2-7; D gene ambiguous. CDR3 DNA sequence: TGTGCCAGCAGTTACCGTCTAAACTCCTACGAGCAGTACTTC. This encodes CASSYRLNSYEQYF.